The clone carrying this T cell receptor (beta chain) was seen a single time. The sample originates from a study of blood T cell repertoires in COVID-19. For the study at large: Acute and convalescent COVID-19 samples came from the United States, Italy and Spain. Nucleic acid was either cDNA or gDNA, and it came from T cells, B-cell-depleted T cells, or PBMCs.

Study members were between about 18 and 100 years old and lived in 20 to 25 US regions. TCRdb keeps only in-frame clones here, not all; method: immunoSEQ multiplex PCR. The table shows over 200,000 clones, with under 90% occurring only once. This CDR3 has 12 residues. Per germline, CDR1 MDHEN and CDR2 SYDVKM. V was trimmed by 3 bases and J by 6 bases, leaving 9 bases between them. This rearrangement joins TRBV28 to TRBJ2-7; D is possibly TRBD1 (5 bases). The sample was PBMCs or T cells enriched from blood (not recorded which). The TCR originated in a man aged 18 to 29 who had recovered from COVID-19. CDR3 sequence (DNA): TGTGCCAGCAGTTTCAGGGATACCGAGCAGTACTTC. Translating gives CASSFRDTEQYF.